Listed below are T cell receptor beta chains from one sample, sequenced in a study of neurological immune-mediated disorders. TCRdb independently ran MiXCR on the 5' RACE reads; one entry per CDR3 protein. The sample includes roughly 30,000 distinct CDR3 sequences, about an eighth of them seen just once. The specimen was CD4+ T cells from blood. These receptors came from a female donor with HTLV-1-associated myelopathy (HAM/TSP). Both conserved end residues are part of each CDR3. The D gene is left open where the match is weak. The size of a clone is reported for some rows only, either as once, few or many, or as a class for expanded clones.

>TRBV5-6|NA|many|TRBJ1-1|20
TGTGCCAGCAGCCTCCCGGCTTCTCTGGGGAGGGAGCGGCGGTCTACTGAAGCTTTCTTT
CASSLPASLGRERRSTEAFF
>TRBV19|NA|many|TRBJ1-5|14
TGTGCCAGTAGTTTGCTCAATAGCAATCAGCCCCAGCATTTT
CASSLLNSNQPQHF
>TRBV5-1|TRBD1|many|TRBJ2-5|14
TGCGCCAGCAGCCCGGACAGGGGTTCGAAGACCCAGTACTTC
CASSPDRGSKTQYF
>TRBV7-2|NA|many|TRBJ1-2|14
TGTGCCAGCAGCTTTGCCAGGGGCGGGCATGGCTACACCTTC
CASSFARGGHGYTF
>TRBV7-2|NA|many|TRBJ1-5|13
TGTGCCAGCAGCTTACACGCCACCTCGGACCAGCATTTT
CASSLHATSDQHF
>TRBV5-1|TRBD1|many|TRBJ2-5|13
TGCGCCAGCAGCTTAACAGGGGTAGAGACCCAGTACTTC
CASSLTGVETQYF
>TRBV7-6|NA|many|TRBJ1-3|14
TGTGCCAGCAGCTTCGGGACCGTTGGAAACACCATATATTTT
CASSFGTVGNTIYF
>TRBV2|TRBD1|many|TRBJ2-3|14
TGTGCCAGCAGTGGGACAGGTCGGACAGATACGCAGTATTTT
CASSGTGRTDTQYF
>TRBV29-1|NA|many|TRBJ2-3|13
TGCAGCGTCGATCCTTTACAGGGACTCACGCAGTATTTT
CSVDPLQGLTQYF
>TRBV5-1|NA|medium-sized|TRBJ1-1|16
TGCGCCAGCAGCTTTGGACAGCGCCCCATGAACACTGAAGCTTTCTTT
CASSFGQRPMNTEAFF
>TRBV29-1|NA|many|TRBJ2-7|13
TGCAGCGTTGACACTGACACCCTGGATGAGCAGTACTTC
CSVDTDTLDEQYF
>TRBV20-1|TRBD2|many|TRBJ2-7|14
TGCAGTGCTAGAGAAGCGGGACTAGCGGACGAGCAGTACTTC
CSAREAGLADEQYF
>TRBV10-3|NA|many|TRBJ2-1|14
TGTGCCATCATTTTCTCGGACGTATACAATGAGCAGTTCTTC
CAIIFSDVYNEQFF
>TRBV29-1|NA|many|TRBJ2-5|14
TGCAGCGTTGTACTAGCCAGGTACCAAGAGACCCAGTACTTC
CSVVLARYQETQYF
>TRBV7-2|NA|many|TRBJ2-5|16
TGTGCCAGCAGCCTCGGGGGACAACCTAACCAAGAGACCCAGTACTTC
CASSLGGQPNQETQYF
>TRBV7-9|NA|NA|TRBJ2-3|17
TGTGCCAGCAGCCCCGCTCTGGCGGGACTGGGCACAGATACGCAGTATTTT
CASSPALAGLGTDTQYF
>TRBV4-3|NA|many|TRBJ1-1|15
TGCGCCAGCAGCCGGGGGGGAGGTCTGAACACTGAAGCTTTCTTT
CASSRGGGLNTEAFF
>TRBV12-3/TRBV12-4|NA|many|TRBJ2-5|16
TGTGCCAGCAGTTTTGTAGACATCTACCTCCAAGAGACCCAGTACTTC
CASSFVDIYLQETQYF
>TRBV5-1|NA|many|TRBJ1-3|15
TGCGCCAGCAGCTTGGACAGGATCTCTGGAAACACCATATATTTT
CASSLDRISGNTIYF
>TRBV6-1|NA|many|TRBJ2-3|14
TGTGCCTCGAAAACGGGGGGCCCGGGAGATACGCAGTATTTT
CASKTGGPGDTQYF
>TRBV5-1|NA|many|TRBJ2-3|14
TGCGCCAGCAGCTTGCGGCTAGCTGGAGATACGCAGTATTTT
CASSLRLAGDTQYF
>TRBV27|NA|many|TRBJ1-5|18
TGTGCCAGCAGTTTAAGGCCAGGGTGGCCGGGGAGAAATCAGCCCCAGCATTTT
CASSLRPGWPGRNQPQHF
>TRBV15|TRBD2|medium-sized|TRBJ2-7|20
TGTGCCACCAGCAGAGCCGGGGGCTATAGAACTAGCGGAGGCCTGTACGAGCAGTACTTC
CATSRAGGYRTSGGLYEQYF
>TRBV10-3|NA|many|TRBJ2-7|15
TGTGCCATCAGTGAGTCTCGAGGAAGCTCCTACGAGCAGTACTTC
CAISESRGSSYEQYF
>TRBV7-2|NA|NA|TRBJ2-5|21
NA
CASSFYICSTKQGAILETQYF
>TRBV28|NA|many|TRBJ2-7|14
TGTGCCAGCAGTCGGGGGTCCCTCTCCTACGAGCAGTACTTC
CASSRGSLSYEQYF
>TRBV10-3|TRBD2|medium-sized|TRBJ2-3|14
TGTGCCACTGGGACTAGCGGGGGGAGGGGATTGCAGTATTTT
CATGTSGGRGLQYF
>TRBV28|TRBD2|many|TRBJ2-3|15
TGTGCCAGCAGTCTAGCGGGCAGTGGGACAGATACGCAGTATTTT
CASSLAGSGTDTQYF
>TRBV27|NA|many|TRBJ2-4|16
TGTGCCAGCAGTTTATTCCGTGCCCTAGCCAAAAACATTCAGTACTTC
CASSLFRALAKNIQYF